These T cell receptor beta chains were read from a single sample in a study of vaccination effects on CD4 cells after COVID-19. Sequenced by immunoSEQ multiplex PCR; TCRdb stores in-frame clones only, minus some. This table has approximately 78,000 clones, around 81% appearing once. Antigen specificity for these receptors is unknown. The specimen was CD4+ T cells from PBMCs cultured with HCoV-229E spike peptides, collected after COVID-19 vaccination. These TCRs come from a human donor who received a COVID-19 vaccine. Both conserved end residues are part of each CDR3. The D gene is left open where the match is weak. The size of a clone is reported for some rows only, either as once, few or many, or as a class for expanded clones.

size	J	D	V	CDR3	DNA
NA	TRBJ1-1	NA	TRBV14	CASSQAGIEAFF	TGTGCCAGCAGCCAAGCCGGGATTGAAGCTTTCTTT
NA	TRBJ2-3	TRBD2	TRBV10-1	CASSPAGAEDTQYF	TGCGCCAGCAGTCCAGCGGGGGCGGAAGATACGCAGTATTTT
NA	TRBJ2-6	NA	TRBV6-2/TRBV6-3	CASSYWDQGSGANVLTF	TGTGCCAGCAGTTACTGGGACCAGGGTTCTGGGGCCAACGTCCTGACTTTC
few	TRBJ2-3	TRBD2	TRBV6-5	CASSLVAGETDTQYF	TGTGCCAGCAGTCTAGTAGCGGGGGAGACAGATACGCAGTATTTT
NA	TRBJ2-3	NA	TRBV21-1	CASSKGRGGGRSDTQYF	TGTGCCAGCAGCAAAGGGCGGGGGGGAGGCAGGTCAGATACGCAGTATTTT
NA	TRBJ1-2	NA	TRBV24-1	CATSDRTQAPYGYTF	TGTGCCACCAGTGATAGGACACAAGCCCCCTATGGCTACACCTTC
NA	TRBJ1-6	TRBD1	TRBV4-2	CASSQLDRDPSPLHF	TGTGCCAGCAGCCAATTAGACAGGGACCCCTCACCCCTCCACTTT
NA	TRBJ2-2	NA	TRBV19	CASSHPSSTGELFF	TGTGCCAGTAGTCACCCGAGTTCCACCGGGGAGCTGTTTTTT
few	TRBJ1-5	TRBD1	TRBV5-1	CASSLGTGGGQPQHF	TGCGCCAGCAGCTTGGGGACAGGGGGCGGTCAGCCCCAGCATTTT
NA	TRBJ2-1	NA	TRBV19	CASRIYNEQFF	TGTGCCAGTAGGATATACAATGAGCAGTTCTTC
NA	TRBJ1-5	TRBD1	TRBV5-1	CASSEQGAGQPQHF	TGCGCCAGCAGCGAACAGGGGGCAGGCCAGCCCCAGCATTTT
NA	TRBJ1-5	TRBD1	TRBV5-6	CASSPQTGNSNQPQHF	TGTGCCAGCAGCCCACAGACAGGGAATAGCAATCAGCCCCAGCATTTT
NA	TRBJ1-3	TRBD1	TRBV9	CASSFDRGPNTIYF	TGTGCCAGCAGCTTCGACAGGGGGCCGAACACCATATATTTT
NA	TRBJ2-3	TRBD2	TRBV5-1	CASSLRVAGKTDTQYF	TGCGCCAGCAGCTTGAGGGTAGCGGGGAAGACAGATACGCAGTATTTT
NA	TRBJ2-5	TRBD1	TRBV5-1	CASSLAPLQGYQETQYF	TGCGCCAGCAGCTTGGCGCCGTTACAGGGGTACCAAGAGACCCAGTACTTC
NA	TRBJ1-1	NA	TRBV2	CASRVGQNTEAFF	TGTGCCAGCAGGGTGGGACAGAACACTGAAGCTTTCTTT
NA	TRBJ2-3	NA	TRBV20-1	CSVRAGDTQYF	TGCAGTGTCCGGGCGGGGGATACGCAGTATTTT
NA	TRBJ2-1	TRBD1	TRBV6-5	CASSYSGTGIFNEQFF	TGTGCCAGCAGTTATTCCGGGACAGGGATTTTCAATGAGCAGTTCTTC
NA	TRBJ1-5	TRBD1	TRBV6-5	CASSYSRGRQPQHF	TGTGCCAGCAGTTACTCCAGGGGGAGGCAGCCCCAGCATTTT
NA	TRBJ1-2	TRBD1	TRBV24-1	CATSDSQGNGYTF	TGTGCCACCAGTGATTCACAGGGGAATGGCTACACCTTC
NA	TRBJ1-1	NA	TRBV21-1	CASSTYRECRTEAFF	TGTGCCAGCAGCACCTACAGGGAATGTAGAACTGAAGCTTTCTTT
many	TRBJ2-1	NA	TRBV19	CASSTQPGRGPSSYNEQFF	TGTGCCAGTAGTACTCAGCCGGGACGAGGCCCAAGCTCCTACAATGAGCAGTTCTTC
NA	TRBJ1-2	NA	TRBV7-2	CASSLYAGDLNYGYTF	TGTGCCAGCAGCTTATACGCCGGGGACCTTAACTATGGCTACACCTTC
once	TRBJ2-5	NA	TRBV19	CASSIGYQETQYF	TGTGCCAGTAGTATCGGGTACCAAGAGACCCAGTACTTC
once	TRBJ1-4	NA	TRBV7-9	CASSYTNEKLFF	TGTGCCAGCAGTTACACTAATGAAAAACTGTTTTTT
NA	TRBJ2-1	TRBD2	TRBV18	CASSSLAASSYNEQFF	TGTGCCAGCTCATCACTAGCGGCGAGCTCCTACAATGAGCAGTTCTTC
NA	TRBJ2-3	NA	TRBV12-3/TRBV12-4	CASRAGGDTQYF	TGTGCCAGCAGGGCAGGTGGGGATACGCAGTATTTT
NA	TRBJ2-2	NA	TRBV6-5	CASSYSPGSNTGELFF	TGTGCCAGCAGTTACTCGCCAGGATCGAACACCGGGGAGCTGTTTTTT
NA	TRBJ2-1	NA	TRBV7-2	CASSKMRGDEQFF	TGTGCCAGCAGCAAGATGCGGGGAGATGAGCAGTTCTTC